A selection of T cell receptor beta chains follows, all from one sample in a study of glioma-infiltrating T cells after dendritic cell vaccination. Clones were read by immunoSEQ multiplex PCR, and TCRdb kept only the in-frame ones, dropping some. Of around 60,000 clones in the sample, around nine tenths were seen once. Sequenced here: blood, sampled after dendritic cell vaccination. All receptors come from a human donor with glioblastoma. Each CDR3 is given with its conserved first and last residue. A D gene is named only where the DNA matches it firmly. Where a row states a size, it is once, few, many or the class of an expanded clone; other rows omit it.

J gene | clone size | V gene | D gene | CDR3 DNA | CDR3 protein
TRBJ1-2 | . | TRBV2 | . | TGTGCCAGCAGTGAAGGACTCCTCGGGAGTGGCTACACCTTC | CASSEGLLGSGYTF
TRBJ2-1 | . | TRBV5-1 | TRBD2 | TGCGCCAGCAGCTTGGCAACCGGGACTAGCGGGATGAATGAGCAGTTCTTC | CASSLATGTSGMNEQFF
TRBJ1-1 | . | TRBV19 | TRBD1 | TGTGCCTCCCAGGGACAGGGAGTTGAAGCTTTCTTT | CASQGQGVEAFF
TRBJ2-3 | . | TRBV27 | . | TGTGCCAGCAGTTTATGGGGGCCCGACACAGATACGCAGTATTTT | CASSLWGPDTDTQYF
TRBJ2-1 | . | TRBV5-1 | TRBD1 | TGCGCCAGCAGCATACTCGGGACAGGGGGAAGCGATGAGCAGTTCTTC | CASSILGTGGSDEQFF
TRBJ2-4 | . | TRBV5-4 | . | TGTGCCAGCAGCGTTGACAGAGGCAACATTCAGTACTTC | CASSVDRGNIQYF
TRBJ2-5 | . | TRBV25-1 | . | TGTGCCAGTAGGCGGGGGCTAATGGAGACCCAGTACTTC | CASRRGLMETQYF
TRBJ1-2 | . | TRBV25-1 | . | TGTGCCAGCAGTAGAACTTTCGGCAGGGGAATGTATGGCTACACCTTC | CASSRTFGRGMYGYTF
TRBJ2-3 | . | TRBV4-2 | TRBD2 | TGTGCCAGCAGCCAAGACAGAGCGGGGGGGCCAGATACGCAGTATTTT | CASSQDRAGGPDTQYF
TRBJ2-7 | few | TRBV2 | TRBD1 | TGTGCCAGCAGAGATCCCCCCGACAGGGCTTTTCGGTACGAGCAGTACTTC | CASRDPPDRAFRYEQYF
TRBJ1-5 | . | TRBV7-2 | . | TGTGCCAGCAGTAAAGGGGGGCCCCAGCATTTT | CASSKGGPQHF
TRBJ2-7 | . | TRBV5-4 | . | TGTGCCAGCAGCTTGAGGGGAGGCGAGCAGTACTTC | CASSLRGGEQYF
TRBJ1-2 | once | TRBV9 | TRBD1 | TGTGCCAGCAGCTCAAACAGGGGAGGCTACACCTTC | CASSSNRGGYTF
TRBJ2-3 | . | TRBV5-1 | . | TGCGCCAGCAGCTCCCAGCGGGCCACCACAGATACGCAGTATTTT | CASSSQRATTDTQYF
TRBJ2-7 | few | TRBV30 | TRBD1 | TGTGCCTGGGAGCCTTCGGACAGGGCCTCCTACGAGCAGTACTTC | CAWEPSDRASYEQYF
TRBJ1-2 | . | TRBV18 | . | TGTGCCAGCTCACCACTTATCGGCTACACCTTC | CASSPLIGYTF
TRBJ1-1 | . | TRBV5-8 | TRBD1 | TGTGCCAGCAGCACGACAGGGAGCACTGAAGCTTTCTTT | CASSTTGSTEAFF
TRBJ2-2 | . | TRBV11-2 | TRBD2 | TGTGCCAGCAGCCTTAGCGGGAGGAGGACCGGGGAGCTGTTTTTT | CASSLSGRRTGELFF
TRBJ1-1 | . | TRBV30 | TRBD1 | TGTGCCTGGAGGGACCGACAGGGGGCGAGTGAAGCTTTCTTT | CAWRDRQGASEAFF
TRBJ1-1 | . | TRBV7-2 | . | TGTGCCAGCAGCCAACTCGGGGGGGCGGGCACTGAAGCTTTCTTT | CASSQLGGAGTEAFF
TRBJ1-1 | . | TRBV29-1 | . | TGCAGCGTTGAAGACACAGGCACTGAAGCTTTCTTT | CSVEDTGTEAFF
TRBJ1-1 | . | TRBV6-5 | TRBD1 | TGTGCCAGCAGTTTCGGACAGGGGGCTACTGAAGCTTTCTTT | CASSFGQGATEAFF
TRBJ2-7 | few | TRBV29-1 | . | TGCAGCGTAAAACCTACAGGGCGCGAGCAGTACTTC | CSVKPTGREQYF
TRBJ2-3 | . | TRBV9 | TRBD2 | TGTGCCAGCAGCTCTCGAATATGGGCGGGAGACACAGATACGCAGTATTTT | CASSSRIWAGDTDTQYF
TRBJ2-7 | few | TRBV2 | TRBD1 | TGTGCCAGCAGTTCTAGGACAGGGAGCTCCTACGAGCAGTACTTC | CASSSRTGSSYEQYF
TRBJ2-3 | . | TRBV27 | TRBD1 | TGTGCCAGCAGTTCTCCGGGACAGGGAGTAAATACGCAGTATTTT | CASSSPGQGVNTQYF
TRBJ1-2 | . | TRBV5-4 | . | TGTGCCAGCAGTAAGGTCTTGGGGGGGCAGGGATACGGCTACACCTTC | CASSKVLGGQGYGYTF
TRBJ1-2 | . | TRBV6-1 | TRBD1 | TGTGCCAGCAGTGCGCACAGGGGGCTCAATGGCTACACCTTC | CASSAHRGLNGYTF
TRBJ1-4 | once | TRBV5-4 | . | TGTGTCAGCAGCTTTGGCAGAAATAATGAAAAACTGTTTTTT | CVSSFGRNNEKLFF
TRBJ2-1 | once | TRBV9 | . | TGTGCCAGCAGCGATGGGGTCGGGGGAAGCAATGAGCAGTTCTTC | CASSDGVGGSNEQFF
TRBJ2-7 | once | TRBV5-6 | TRBD1 | TGTGCCAGCAGGGGACAGGGGGCTTTGTACGAGCAGTACTTC | CASRGQGALYEQYF
TRBJ2-7 | . | TRBV29-1 | TRBD1 | TGCAGCGCCCAGGACAGGGATAGCTCCTACGAGCAGTACTTC | CSAQDRDSSYEQYF
TRBJ1-2 | . | TRBV10-3 | TRBD1 | TGTGCCATCAGTGAAGGGGGGGGACAGGGATTGGATGGCTACACCTTC | CAISEGGGQGLDGYTF
TRBJ1-2 | . | TRBV29-1 | TRBD1 | TGCAGCGTTGCGGGACAGGCGGATGCGGGGGGCTACACCTTC | CSVAGQADAGGYTF
TRBJ1-5 | . | TRBV18 | . | TGTGCCAGCTCACCCGACAGTAGCAATCAGCCCCAGCATTTT | CASSPDSSNQPQHF
TRBJ1-1 | . | TRBV5-1 | TRBD1 | TGCGCCAGCAGCTTAGGACCGGGACAGGGGACGAACACTGAAGCTTTCTTT | CASSLGPGQGTNTEAFF
TRBJ1-2 | . | TRBV6-5 | TRBD1 | TGTGCCAGCAGTCAACACTCGAGAGGGGGCAAGGGCTACACCTTC | CASSQHSRGGKGYTF
TRBJ2-5 | . | TRBV11-2 | TRBD1 | TGTGCCAGCAGCCCATGGACAGGGAAGGCGGAGACCCAGTACTTC | CASSPWTGKAETQYF
TRBJ1-1 | . | TRBV30 | TRBD1 | TGTGCCTGGAGTCCGACAGGGGTCAACACTGAAGCTTTCTTT | CAWSPTGVNTEAFF